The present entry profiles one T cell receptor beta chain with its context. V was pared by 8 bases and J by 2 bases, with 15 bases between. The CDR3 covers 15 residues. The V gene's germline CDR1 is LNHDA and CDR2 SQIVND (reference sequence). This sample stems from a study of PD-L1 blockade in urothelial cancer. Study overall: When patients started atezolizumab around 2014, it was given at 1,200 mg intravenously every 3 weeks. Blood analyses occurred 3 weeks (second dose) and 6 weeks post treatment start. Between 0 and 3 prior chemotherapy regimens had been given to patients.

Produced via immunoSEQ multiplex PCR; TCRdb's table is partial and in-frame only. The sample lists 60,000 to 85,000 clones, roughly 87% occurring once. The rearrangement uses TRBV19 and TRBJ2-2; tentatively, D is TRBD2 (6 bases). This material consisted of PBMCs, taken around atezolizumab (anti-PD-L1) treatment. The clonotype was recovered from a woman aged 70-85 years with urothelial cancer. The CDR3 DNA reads TGTGCCAGTGACCTTGGCGGGATAAACACCGGGGAGCTGTTTTTT. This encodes CASDLGGINTGELFF.